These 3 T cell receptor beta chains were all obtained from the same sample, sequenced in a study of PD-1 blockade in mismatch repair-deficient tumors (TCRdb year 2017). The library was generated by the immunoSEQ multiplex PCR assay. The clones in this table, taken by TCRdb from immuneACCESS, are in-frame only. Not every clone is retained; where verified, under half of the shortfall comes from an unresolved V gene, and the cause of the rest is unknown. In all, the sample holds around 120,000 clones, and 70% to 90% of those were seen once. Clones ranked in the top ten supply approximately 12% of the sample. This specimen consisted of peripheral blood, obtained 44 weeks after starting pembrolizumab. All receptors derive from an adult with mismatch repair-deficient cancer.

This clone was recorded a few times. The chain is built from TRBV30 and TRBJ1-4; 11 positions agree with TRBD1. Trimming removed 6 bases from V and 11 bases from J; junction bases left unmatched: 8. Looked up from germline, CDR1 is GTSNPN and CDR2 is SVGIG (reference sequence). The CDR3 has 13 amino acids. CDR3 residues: CACDGTGGGKLFF. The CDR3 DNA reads TGTGCCTGCGACGGGACAGGGGGAGGGAAACTGTTTTTT. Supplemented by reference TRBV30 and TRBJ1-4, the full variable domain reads SQTIHQWPATLVQPVGSPLSLECTVEGTSNPNLYWYRQAAGRGLQLLFYSVGIGQISSEVPQNLSASRPQDRQFILSSKKLLLSDSGFYLCACDGTGGGKLFFGSGTQLSVL.

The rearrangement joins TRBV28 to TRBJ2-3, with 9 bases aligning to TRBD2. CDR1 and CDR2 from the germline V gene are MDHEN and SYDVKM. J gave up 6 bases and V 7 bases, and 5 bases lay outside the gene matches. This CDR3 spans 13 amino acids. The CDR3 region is CASTLGLADTQYF. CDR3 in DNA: TGTGCCAGCACCCTCGGACTAGCGGATACGCAGTATTTT.

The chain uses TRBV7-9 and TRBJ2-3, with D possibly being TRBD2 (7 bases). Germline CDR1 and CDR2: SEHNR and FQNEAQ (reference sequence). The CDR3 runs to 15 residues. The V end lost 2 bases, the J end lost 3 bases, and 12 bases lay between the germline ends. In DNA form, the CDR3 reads TGTGCCAGCAGCTTAATGGGGGGGCGGACAGATACGCAGTATTTT. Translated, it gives CASSLMGGRTDTQYF.